Listed below are T cell receptor beta chains from one sample, sequenced in a study of shared clonotypes between healthy human individuals. The data were produced by immunoSEQ multiplex PCR, yet TCRdb's version contains in-frame clones alone and is incomplete. The repertoire holds about 460,000 clones, with 77% as singletons. The sample consisted of PBMCs. The receptor source for this set is a woman in her 40s in good health. Some clones in this sample may be carry-over from other donors' samples. CDR3s include the opening cysteine and the closing phenylalanine or tryptophan. Each record gives: V gene, J gene, D gene, CDR3 protein. The D gene is left open where the match is weak.

>TRBV30|TRBJ2-7|TRBD2
CAWSRRGGGRTSGRGEQYF
>TRBV30|TRBJ1-4|TRBD1
CAWTYFTGDLLSTNEKLFF
>TRBV6-4|TRBJ2-2|TRBD2
CASSDSNSGDTGELFF
>TRBV28|TRBJ2-1|-
CASSLGYSEQFF
>TRBV5-1|TRBJ1-1|-
CASSLYSSTNTEAFF
>TRBV6-1|TRBJ2-7|-
CASSDLPYEQYF
>TRBV30|TRBJ2-5|-
CAWRAAGFETQYF
>TRBV7-2|-|-
CASSPRDTNYEQYF
>TRBV12-5|TRBJ2-3|-
CASGLEAGRTDTQYF
>TRBV6-1|TRBJ2-3|-
CASSEGTGSVDTQYF
>TRBV28|TRBJ1-1|-
CASRPRLNTEAFF
>TRBV7-2|TRBJ2-7|TRBD1
CASSPTGNSYEQYF
>TRBV7-7|TRBJ2-5|-
CASSLAQNGRGETQYF
>TRBV2|TRBJ1-4|-
CASRTDNEKLFF
>TRBV20-1|TRBJ2-3|-
CSAPLADTQYF
>TRBV5-5|TRBJ2-7|-
CASSLTASYEQYF
>TRBV7-2|TRBJ2-7|TRBD1
CASSHRDRGYEQYF
>TRBV4-2|TRBJ1-2|TRBD1
CASSQHGQGFGYTF
>TRBV7-8|TRBJ1-5|-
CASSLGNSNQPQHF
>TRBV29-1|TRBJ1-1|-
CSVAPSVMNTEAFF
>TRBV10-1|TRBJ2-7|TRBD2
CASSVTSGSSYEQYF
>TRBV2|TRBJ2-2|TRBD2
CASSERTSVGELFF
>TRBV7-2|TRBJ2-2|TRBD2
CASSFPGTTRGELFF
>TRBV27|TRBJ2-2|TRBD1
CASKTTGGSQSGELFF
>TRBV7-3|TRBJ2-1|-
CASSLSGDRYNEQFF
>TRBV18|TRBJ1-1|-
CASSRSPDTEAFF
>TRBV6-1|TRBJ1-5|-
CASSGGRDSNQPQHF
>TRBV5-6|TRBJ2-1|-
CASSSPGRVNYNEQFF
>TRBV7-9|TRBJ2-2|-
CASSSYRAANTGELFF
>TRBV5-1|TRBJ1-5|TRBD1
CASSQGTDSNQPQHF
>TRBV30|TRBJ2-3|-
CAWRDYPSTDTQYF
>TRBV18|TRBJ2-7|TRBD2
CASSPSSPLAGVLYEQYF
>TRBV4-3|TRBJ2-2|TRBD2
CASSQGSGSGTGELFF
>TRBV15|TRBJ2-5|TRBD1
CATSRETGSGQETQYF
>TRBV5-1|TRBJ1-2|-
CASSLTANYGYTF
>TRBV28|TRBJ1-4|-
CASSLADSNEKLFF
>TRBV18|TRBJ2-3|-
CASSPTGTPEVDTQYF
>TRBV4-2|TRBJ2-3|-
CASSQGRGLVDTQYF
>TRBV19|TRBJ1-3|-
CASSIEEPGNTIYF
>TRBV10-2|TRBJ2-1|TRBD2
CASSRGTSAYNEQFF
>TRBV29-1|TRBJ2-3|TRBD2
CSVEILGGGGTDTQYF
>TRBV10-2|TRBJ2-7|-
CASTGFIRGEQYF
>TRBV18|TRBJ1-2|TRBD1
CASSPSGTGVDYGYTF
>TRBV16|TRBJ2-5|-
CASSDETWITVDETQYF
>TRBV6-5|TRBJ2-5|-
CASKRPTGQETQYF
>TRBV9|TRBJ2-3|-
CASSAEDTVTGYTDTQYF
>TRBV18|TRBJ2-7|TRBD1
CASSRPGDRGYEQYF
>TRBV21-1|TRBJ2-3|-
CAILRTGHRTDTQYF
>TRBV30|TRBJ1-2|TRBD1
CAWGTGGFYGYTF
>TRBV15|TRBJ2-7|-
CATSREPGASYEQYF